A single T cell receptor (beta chain) is shown here with its context. Its target is unknown. Clones were read by immunoSEQ multiplex PCR, and TCRdb kept only the in-frame ones, dropping some. The sample holds approximately 60,000 clones, around 87% seen once. This specimen belongs to a study of Tregs in tolerant kidney transplant recipients. Recipients received nonmyeloablative bone marrow transplants from related graft donors, with transient mixed chimerism. The study's findings and limits: Changing PCR primers prevented nucleotide comparison between some patients' samples. Findings come from small patient numbers and require larger validation.

CDR3 size: 15 residues. The germline CDR1 and CDR2 sequences are GTSNPN and SVGIG (reference sequence). The J segment lost 1 base and the V segment lost 4 bases, leaving 9 bases of the junction unmatched. The chain has TRBV30 and TRBJ2-5; 7 bases are a match to TRBD2. The clonotype was recovered from a human patient who received a combined kidney and bone marrow transplant. Part of the T cell pool may stem from the graft donor. The sequencing used CD4+ T cells from blood (PBMCs), collected 6 months after the transplant. This chain's CDR3 is CAWTPREDTQETQYF. The CDR3 DNA sequence: TGTGCCTGGACCCCACGGGAGGATACCCAAGAGACCCAGTACTTC.